The 21 T cell receptor beta chains in this list originate from one sample, sequenced in a study of T cells after yellow fever vaccination. One entry per CDR3 protein results from TCRdb running MiXCR on the 5' RACE reads. The sample shows about 74,000 distinct CDR3 sequences, roughly 6.9% of them seen only once. Sequenced here: CD8+ T cells sorted from PBMCs, sampled more than 4 days after the first yellow fever vaccination. The receptors originated from a man between 18 and 35 years old who received the YFV17D yellow fever vaccine.

This chain uses TRBV29-1 with TRBJ2-7; D ambiguous. V was clipped by 5 bases and J by 0 bases, with 8 bases between them. Germline V gives CDR1 SQVTM, CDR2 ANQGSEA. The CDR3 contains 12 residues. The CDR3 nucleotides read TGCAGCGTTAAAAGTTTCTCCTACGAGCAGTACTTC. Encoded protein: CSVKSFSYEQYF.

A few counts support this clonotype. The chain is built from TRBV11-2 and TRBJ1-5; TRBD1 agrees at 7 bases. Germline loops: CDR1 SGHAT, CDR2 FQNNGV. The CDR3 length is 19 residues. The J segment lost 0 bases and the V segment lost 6 bases, leaving 17 bases of the junction unmatched. For the CDR3, the DNA is TGTGCCAGCAGGATACCCCGGGACAGAGGATTTAATAGCAATCAGCCCCAGCATTTT. Its translation: CASRIPRDRGFNSNQPQHF.

This clonotype turned up a few times. This chain joins TRBV29-1 and TRBJ2-1; 12 positions match TRBD1. Germline CDR1 is SQVTM and CDR2 is ANQGSEA. The CDR3 is 19 amino acids. V lost 5 bases to trimming and J lost 0 bases; unmatched junction nucleotides: 14. The CDR3 bases are TGCAGCGTTAGCGGACTCGGGACAGGGGGCCCCAGCTCCTACAATGAGCAGTTCTTC. The encoded protein is CSVSGLGTGGPSSYNEQFF.

This clonotype was observed a few times. This chain uses TRBV20-1 with TRBJ2-7, with 9 bases matching TRBD2. The length of the CDR3 is 17 residues. The germline gives CDR1 DFQATT, CDR2 SNEGSKA (reference sequence). V lost 0 bases and J lost 6; bases outside the gene matches: 15. The CDR3 coding sequence is TGCAGTGCTAGAGATGGGGTCGGTAGCGGGGGAGTGGGCGAGCAGTACTTC. It specifies CSARDGVGSGGVGEQYF.

This clonotype was picked up a small number of times. This rearrangement joins TRBV7-9 to TRBJ1-5; D uncertain. CDR1 and CDR2 (germline): SEHNR, FQNEAQ (reference sequence). CDR3 length: 12 amino acids. The V gene lost 2 bases and the J gene lost 5 bases, with 4 bases spanning the gap. The DNA of the CDR3 is TGTGCCAGCAGCTTACGCGATCAGCCCCAGCATTTT. It yields the protein CASSLRDQPQHF. The variable domain in full, with the rest retrieved from reference TRBV7-9 and TRBJ1-5, is DTGVSQNPRHKITKRGQNVTFRCDPISEHNRLYWYRQTLGQGPEFLTYFQNEAQLEKSRLLSDRFSAERPKGSFSTLEIQRTEQGDSAMYLCASSLRDQPQHFGDGTRLSIL.

This clonotype was seen many times. The chain's CDR3 is CASSLGRVDLFF. CDR3 coding DNA: TGTGCCAGCAGCTTAGGCAGGGTTGATTTGTTCTTC. V usage is TRBV11-2 and J usage is TRBJ2-1; weak D call: TRBD1 (5 bases). Germline CDR1 is SGHAT and CDR2 is FQNNGV. The CDR3 runs 12 residues. Trimming removed 1 base at V and 15 bases at J, with 13 bases between. The entire variable domain, with the rest obtained from reference TRBV11-2 and TRBJ2-1, is as follows: EAGVAQSPRYKIIEKRQSVAFWCNPISGHATLYWYQQILGQGPKLLIQFQNNGVVDDSQLPKDRFSAERLKGVDSTLKIQPAKLEDSAVYLCASSLGRVDLFFGPGTRLTVL.

This clonotype was counted many times. V gene TRBV4-3 combines with J gene TRBJ2-3, with no clear D. Germline V lookup: CDR1 LGHNA, CDR2 YSLEER. V dropped 0 bases and J dropped 6 bases, with 7 bases sitting between them. This CDR3 contains 13 residues. The CDR3 DNA reads as TGCGCCAGCAGCCAAGATTCCCTGGATACGCAGTATTTT. Translating gives CASSQDSLDTQYF.

The rearrangement joins TRBV3-1 to TRBJ2-7; 9 nucleotides line up with TRBD1. J gave up 2 bases and V 5 bases, and 4 bases lay outside the gene matches. The CDR3 consists of 14 residues. Germline CDR1 and CDR2: LGHDT and YNNKEL (reference sequence). Written as DNA, the CDR3 is TGTGCCAGCAGCTCAGGGACAGGGCCCTACGAGCAGTACGTC. It specifies CASSSGTGPYEQYV.

This clonotype showed up just a few times. The chain employs TRBV11-2 and TRBJ2-3; 11 bases agree with TRBD2. V dropped 5 bases and J dropped 2; count of bases not matched to a gene: 12. The V gene's germline CDR1 is SGHAT and CDR2 FQNNGV. This CDR3 spans 18 amino acids. The CDR3 DNA follows: TGTGCCAGCAGCCCCGAGGCGGCTAGCGGGGGGTTCACAGATACGCAGTATTTT. It codes for CASSPEAASGGFTDTQYF.

The chain carries TRBV7-6 and TRBJ1-3; D might be TRBD1 (6 bases). The germline V gene encodes CDR1 SGHVS and CDR2 FNYEAQ. V was trimmed by 5 bases and J by 0 bases, leaving 20 bases between them. CDR3 length: 18 amino acids. CDR3: CASSPRGGGLFSGNTIYF. CDR3 bases: TGTGCCAGCAGCCCACGTGGGGGGGGCCTCTTCTCTGGAAACACCATATATTTT.

This clonotype was observed a handful of times. This chain uses TRBV29-1 with TRBJ2-7, with 8 bases lining up with TRBD1. V was clipped by 6 bases and J by 0 bases; unmatched bases: 1. From germline, CDR1 is SQVTM and CDR2 ANQGSEA. The CDR3 spans 12 residues. The chain's CDR3 is CSVGQGSYEQYF. CDR3 in DNA: TGCAGCGTCGGACAGGGCTCCTACGAGCAGTACTTC.

The table lists this clonotype with many counts. CDR3: CASHRRPGGAEAFF. In nucleotides, the CDR3 is TGTGCCAGCCACCGTCGTCCCGGAGGCGCTGAAGCTTTCTTT. The chain links TRBV6-2 or TRBV6-3 to TRBJ1-1; D is unclear. Germline V gene sequence: CDR1 MNHEY, CDR2 SVGEGT. Trimming took off 8 bases at V and 6 bases at J, with 19 bases between the two ends. The CDR3 covers 14 residues.

Many counts were recorded for this clonotype. V is TRBV12-3 or TRBV12-4 and J is TRBJ2-7; D perhaps matches TRBD2 (7 bases). Trimming cost V 5 bases and J 3 bases, with 11 bases left between them. The CDR3 covers 13 residues. In DNA, the CDR3 is TGTGCCAGCAGTGGGGGGGCTTACTACGAGCAGTACGTC. This sequence encodes CASSGGAYYEQYV.

This sequence joins TRBV7-9 and TRBJ2-1; D uncertain. The V end was cut by 3 bases, the J end by 8 bases, with 8 bases between. The V gene's germline CDR1 is SEHNR and CDR2 FQNEAQ (reference sequence). The CDR3 extends over 12 amino acids. CDR3 in DNA: TGTGCCAGCAGCTTTGGGGTTTATGAGCAGTTCTTC. This gives the protein CASSFGVYEQFF.

The V gene is TRBV4-3, the J gene TRBJ2-1; the D gene could be TRBD1 or TRBD2 (5 bases each). There are 17 residues in the CDR3. The germline CDR1 and CDR2 sequences are LGHNA and YSLEER. Trimming removed 2 bases at V and 2 bases at J, with 16 bases between. CDR3 sequence (DNA): TGCGCCAGCAGCCAACATCCCCGGGACGGCCCCTACAATGAGCAGTTCTTC. Protein sequence: CASSQHPRDGPYNEQFF.

This clonotype came up many times. The J gene is TRBJ1-5, the V gene TRBV6-5, with unresolved D. The germline V gene has CDR1 MNHEY and CDR2 SVGAGI. There are 14 residues in the CDR3. Trimming pared 5 bases from V and 0 bases from J, leaving 8 bases between. This CDR3 reads CASSITDSNQPQHF. CDR3 in DNA: TGTGCCAGCAGTATTACAGATAGCAATCAGCCCCAGCATTTT.

In this sample, this clonotype turned up a few times. The chain links TRBV10-3 to TRBJ2-3; 8 bases map to TRBD2. The CDR3 totals 15 residues. From germline, CDR1 is ENHRY and CDR2 SYGVKD. The V and J ends lost 0 bases and 6 bases, in that order; junction bases with no gene match: 5. The CDR3 nucleotides read TGTGCCATCAGTGAGTCGACGGGGGGGCCCGATACGCAGTATTTT. Amino acids: CAISESTGGPDTQYF.

This clonotype was detected only a few times. This chain joins TRBV20-1 and TRBJ1-2, with a possible D match to TRBD1 (5 bases). The V gene's germline CDR1 is DFQATT and CDR2 SNEGSKA (reference sequence). CDR3 size: 13 residues. V lost 4 bases and J lost 6, with 15 bases in between. The CDR3 is CSATKGLRDGYTF. The CDR3 DNA reads TGCAGTGCTACAAAGGGGCTCCGGGATGGCTACACCTTC.

J is TRBJ2-7 and V is TRBV7-9; D remains unclear. Germline V gene data show CDR1 as SEHNR and CDR2 as FQNEAQ (reference sequence). This CDR3 contains 12 residues. The V gene lost 2 bases and the J gene lost 2 bases, with 4 bases spanning the gap. The DNA of the CDR3 is TGTGCCAGCAGCTTATACACCTACGAGCAGTACTTC. This codes for CASSLYTYEQYF.

Of note for this clonotype: The junction departs from the called germline gene at one end, perhaps through a read error. V is TRBV12-3 or TRBV12-4 and J is TRBJ2-7; no definite D call. CDR3 size: 13 residues. The CDR3, as DNA: TGTACCAGCAGTCTAGGAAGGGCCCGCGAGCAGTACTTC. Amino acid sequence: CTSSLGRAREQYF.

This clonotype was observed many times. J is TRBJ1-5 and V is TRBV4-2; 9 bases agree with TRBD1. This CDR3 has 15 amino acids. Germline-derived CDR1 and CDR2 are LGHNA and YNFKEQ. V gave up 5 bases and J gave up 0 bases; unmatched junction bases: 2. In DNA, the CDR3 is TGTGCCAGCAGCTCACAGGGGGCTAGCAATCAGCCCCAGCATTTT. This sequence encodes CASSSQGASNQPQHF.